Listed here is a single T cell receptor (beta chain). Germline V gene sequence: CDR1 SGHKS, CDR2 YYEKEE (reference sequence). V was pared by 7 bases and J by 4 bases, with 19 bases of the junction left unmatched. CDR3 length: 18 amino acids. This specimen comes from a study of blood T cell repertoires in COVID-19. The wider study: Samples came from the United States, Italy and Spain, spanning acute and convalescent COVID-19. In each case, the material was cDNA or gDNA derived from T cells, B-cell-depleted T cells, or PBMCs.

Sequenced by immunoSEQ multiplex PCR; TCRdb stores in-frame clones only, minus some. The table lists some 75,000 clones, more than 60% of them singletons, with around 21% in the top ten. This chain joins TRBV5-5 and TRBJ2-3, with TRBD2 matching 9 bases. The sequenced sample consisted of peripheral blood. The clonotype comes from a woman of 80 years or more with active or convalescent COVID-19. CDR3 amino acids: CASRSPARGGGLADTQYF. The CDR3 DNA sequence: TGTGCCAGCCGCTCGCCGGCTCGCGGGGGGGGGTTGGCAGATACGCAGTATTTT.